This T cell receptor beta chain was retrieved from a study of CD8+ T cells in alopecia areata. cDNA serving as the sequencing template came from extracted, reverse transcribed RNA. This table comes from immunoSEQ multiplex PCR, and its TCRdb copy is limited to in-frame clones, with some not included. The table records 150,000 or so clones, about 61% of them present only once. Stated treatment: oral pan-JAK inhibitor, 5-10 mg twice daily. This specimen consisted of CD4+ T cells sorted from blood, obtained at week 56, from a patient treated with tofacitinib. The sequence was collected from a human donor with alopecia areata.

The CDR3 coding sequence is TGTGCCAGCAGCTTAGGCAGGAACTCCTACGAGCAGTACTTC. This codes for CASSLGRNSYEQYF. The genes are TRBV7-9 and TRBJ2-7, with D uncertain. This CDR3 is 14 amino acids long. Germline V lookup: CDR1 SEHNR, CDR2 FQNEAQ (reference sequence). V was cut by 1 base and J by 0 bases, with 7 bases left in between.